Listed below are T cell receptor beta chains from one sample, sequenced in a study of blood T cell repertoires in COVID-19. Sequenced by immunoSEQ multiplex PCR; TCRdb stores in-frame clones only, minus some. This table holds some 180,000 clones, roughly 80% found once. Sequencing used peripheral blood. The receptors shown here come from a man aged 55 to 70 with acute or convalescent COVID-19. Each CDR3 is given with its conserved first and last residue. A D gene is named only where the DNA matches it firmly. A clone size is listed for some rows: how often the clone was seen (once, few, many), or a class if it is expanded.

abundance	v_gene	j_gene	d_gene	len	CDR3nt	CDR3aa
.	TRBV11-3	TRBJ2-1	.	13	TGTGCCAGCAGCTTAGATATTCGAGGCGAGCAGTTCTTC	CASSLDIRGEQFF
.	TRBV9	TRBJ2-2	TRBD2	16	TGTGCCAGCAGCGTAGGTCCTAGCGGGGGGACCGGGGAGCTGTTTTTT	CASSVGPSGGTGELFF
.	TRBV2	TRBJ1-1	TRBD1	13	TGTGCCAGCGAATGGACAGGGATAGCTGAAGCTTTCTTT	CASEWTGIAEAFF
.	TRBV1	TRBJ1-1	.	13	TGCACCATAAAAAAACAGAGGAACACTGAAGCTTTCTTT	CTIKKQRNTEAFF
.	TRBV18	TRBJ1-5	TRBD1	14	TGTGCCAGCCAAATGGGACAGGTAAATCAGCCCCAGCATTTT	CASQMGQVNQPQHF
few	TRBV29-1	TRBJ1-1	.	14	TGCAGCGGGACCAGGGGACACCTGAACACTGAAGCTTTCTTT	CSGTRGHLNTEAFF
.	TRBV4-1	TRBJ2-1	.	16	TGCGCCAGCAGCCAAGATCGTCTAGCTACCTACAATGAGCAGTTCTTC	CASSQDRLATYNEQFF
.	TRBV6-5	TRBJ1-5	.	16	TGTGCCAGCAGTTACTCGTTCGGAGGGTCGGGACAGCCCCAGCATTTT	CASSYSFGGSGQPQHF
many	TRBV7-3	TRBJ2-2	.	14	TGTGCCAGCAGCTTTGAGCAGAACACCGGGGAGCTGTTTTTT	CASSFEQNTGELFF
.	TRBV2	TRBJ2-7	.	14	TGTGCCAGCAGTGAAAACAGGGACTCCTACGAGCAGTACTTC	CASSENRDSYEQYF
.	TRBV28	TRBJ2-1	.	15	TGTGCCAGCAGGACAAGCGGAAGCTCCTACAATGAGCAGTTCTTC	CASRTSGSSYNEQFF
few	TRBV4-3	TRBJ1-3	.	15	TGCGCCAGCAGCCAAGACAGGAATACTGGAAACACCATATATTTT	CASSQDRNTGNTIYF
.	TRBV2	TRBJ1-4	.	15	TGTGCCAGCACTCAAGGGGGGGTGACCGATGAAAAACTGTTTTTT	CASTQGGVTDEKLFF
.	TRBV19	TRBJ2-6	.	16	TGTGCCAGTAGTATGGGGGCGCTTTCTGGGGCCAACGTCCTGACTTTC	CASSMGALSGANVLTF
.	TRBV3-1/TRBV3-2	TRBJ1-5	.	14	TGTGCCAGCAGCGGAGGGACTGGCAATCAGCCCCAGCATTTT	CASSGGTGNQPQHF
.	TRBV2	TRBJ1-1	.	16	TGTGCCAGCAGTGTCCCCAAGGGGGGGCTTAACACTGAAGCTTTCTTT	CASSVPKGGLNTEAFF
few	TRBV5-4	TRBJ2-7	.	14	TGTGCCAGCAGCTTCGGTTTTAACTCCTACGAGCAGTACTTC	CASSFGFNSYEQYF
.	TRBV7-9	TRBJ2-3	TRBD1	15	TGTGCCAGCAGCCTAGCCCAGGGGGTCACAGATACGCAGTATTTT	CASSLAQGVTDTQYF
.	TRBV11-2	TRBJ2-3	.	13	TGTGCCAGCAGCCCGGGGGTCGAAGATACGCAGTATTTT	CASSPGVEDTQYF
.	TRBV7-9	TRBJ1-1	.	12	TGTGCCAGCAGCCCTGGAGTCACTGAAGCTTTCTTT	CASSPGVTEAFF
.	TRBV30	TRBJ2-2	.	14	TGTGCCTGGAGTGTACTAAGGGGGACCGGGGAGCTGTTTTTT	CAWSVLRGTGELFF
.	TRBV6-2/TRBV6-3	TRBJ1-1	.	20	TGTGCCAGCAGTTATCGGCCCCGCCGACAGTCAGAGCCCCTGGTCACTGAAGCTTTCTTT	CASSYRPRRQSEPLVTEAFF
.	TRBV28	TRBJ2-1	.	11	TGTGCCAGCAGAATGCGGAATGAGCAGTTCTTC	CASRMRNEQFF
few	TRBV3-1/TRBV3-2	TRBJ2-1	.	12	TGTGCCAGCAGCCAAGCTTCCCTTGAGCAGTTCTTC	CASSQASLEQFF
.	TRBV2	TRBJ1-6	TRBD1	15	TGTGCCAGCAGGGGGACAGGGGGCGGTAATTCACCCCTCCACTTT	CASRGTGGGNSPLHF
.	TRBV6-5	TRBJ1-2	.	13	TGTGCCAGCAGTTACGACAGTAACTATGGCTACACCTTC	CASSYDSNYGYTF
.	TRBV19	TRBJ2-1	.	16	TGTGCCAGTAGTAGGTCCCACCGGACAGTGTACAATGAGCAGTTCTTC	CASSRSHRTVYNEQFF
.	TRBV27	TRBJ2-1	TRBD1	15	TGTGCCAGCAGTGAAACGAGACAGGGGGCCAGGGAGCAGTTCTTC	CASSETRQGAREQFF
.	TRBV10-2	TRBJ2-7	.	15	TGCGCCAGCAGTGAGTCGTTAGACAGGTTCTACGAGCAGTACTTC	CASSESLDRFYEQYF
.	TRBV7-2	TRBJ1-5	.	16	TGTGCCAGCAGCTCGGCCACCGGGAGGAAACACCAGCCCCAGCATTTT	CASSSATGRKHQPQHF
.	TRBV6-1	TRBJ1-5	.	15	TGTGCCAGCAGTGATCCGGGAAACTACAATCAGCCCCAGCATTTT	CASSDPGNYNQPQHF
.	TRBV5-3	TRBJ1-5	TRBD1	14	TGTGCCAGAAGCTTGGTGGGACAGTTTTCACCCCAGCATTTT	CARSLVGQFSPQHF
few	TRBV5-1	TRBJ1-2	.	13	TGCGCCAGCAGCTTGGCGGTCTCCTATGGCTACACCTTC	CASSLAVSYGYTF
.	TRBV6-5	TRBJ1-1	TRBD1	14	TGTGCCAGCAGTTTTCGAGACAGGGCGACTGAAGCTTTCTTT	CASSFRDRATEAFF
.	TRBV25-1	TRBJ1-2	TRBD1	12	TGTGCCAGCAGGGGGACCCGGGGACAGTCGACCTTC	CASRGTRGQSTF
.	TRBV19	TRBJ2-1	TRBD2	14	TGTGCCAGTAGTCTCGGGACTAGCGGGAGGTATGGGGTCTTC	CASSLGTSGRYGVF
.	TRBV10-1	TRBJ2-7	.	15	TGCGCCAGCAGTCCTGGGTCTAGCGAACCCTACGAGCAGTACTTC	CASSPGSSEPYEQYF
.	TRBV4-3	TRBJ1-5	.	15	TGCGCCAGCAGCCAAGAAGGGGCCAACAATCAGCCCCAGCATTTT	CASSQEGANNQPQHF
.	TRBV19	TRBJ2-7	TRBD1	14	TGTGCCAGTAGTATGACCGGGACAGCTTACGAGCAGTACTTC	CASSMTGTAYEQYF
.	TRBV5-1	TRBJ2-1	TRBD1	14	TGCGCCAGCAGCCCCGGACAGGGTAACAATGAGCAGTTCTTC	CASSPGQGNNEQFF
.	TRBV12-3/TRBV12-4	TRBJ2-1	.	13	TGTGCCAGCAGTTTTCTAGGAGACAATGAGCAGTTCTTC	CASSFLGDNEQFF